Sequencing of this T cell receptor beta chain was carried out in a study of blood T cell repertoires in COVID-19. Produced via immunoSEQ multiplex PCR; TCRdb's table is partial and in-frame only. The sample consists of about 360,000 clones, around 86% of them appearing once. J gave up 4 bases and V 9 bases, and 11 bases lay outside the gene matches. CDR1 is SGHVS and CDR2 is FQNEAQ in the germline V gene. The CDR3 contains 15 residues. With regard to this clone: The same CDR3 is also encoded by other DNA sequences in this sample.

The receptor was derived from a human donor in a cohort sampled during active COVID-19. The sequenced material came from peripheral blood. J is TRBJ1-5 and V is TRBV7-8; 8 nucleotides align to TRBD1. The CDR3 sequence is CASLPGRGRNQPQHF. The CDR3 DNA reads as TGTGCCAGTCTCCCGGGCAGGGGGCGGAATCAGCCCCAGCATTTT. Based on the CDR3 plus reference TRBV7-8 and TRBJ1-5, the full variable domain is GAGVSQSPRYKVAKRGQDVALRCDPISGHVSLFWYQQALGQGPEFLTYFQNEAQLDKSGLPSDRFFAERPEGSVSTLKIQRTQQEDSAVYLCASLPGRGRNQPQHFGDGTRLSIL.